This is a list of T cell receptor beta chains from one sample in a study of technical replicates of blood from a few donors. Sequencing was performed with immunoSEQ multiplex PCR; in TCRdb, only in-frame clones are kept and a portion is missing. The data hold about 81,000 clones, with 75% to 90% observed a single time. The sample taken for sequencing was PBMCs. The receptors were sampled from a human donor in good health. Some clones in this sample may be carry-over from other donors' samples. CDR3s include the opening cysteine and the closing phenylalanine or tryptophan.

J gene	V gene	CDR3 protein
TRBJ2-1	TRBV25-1	CASSYFNEQFF
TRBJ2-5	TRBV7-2	CASRLWGEETQYF
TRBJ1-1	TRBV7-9	CASSLAQGRTEAFF
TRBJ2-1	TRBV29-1	CSVEGSSYNEQFF
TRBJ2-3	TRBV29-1	CSVVAGSAQYF
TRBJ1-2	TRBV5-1	CASSLASGERGYTF
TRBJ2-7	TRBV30	CAWLDRVTYEQYF
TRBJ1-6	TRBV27	CASSLAQNNSPLHF
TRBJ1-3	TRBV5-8	CASSVGGPSGNTIYF
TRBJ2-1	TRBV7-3	CASSSGLAGVDYNEQFF
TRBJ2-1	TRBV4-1	CASSRRSEQFF
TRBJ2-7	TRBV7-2	CASSLSVSSDYEQYF
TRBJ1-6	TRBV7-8	CASSTTGGYNSPLHF
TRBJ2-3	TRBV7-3	CASSLSAGTQYF
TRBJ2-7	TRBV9	CASSVGSGTYEQYF
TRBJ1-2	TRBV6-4	CASRQENYGYTF
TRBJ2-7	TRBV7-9	CASSLLGFEQYF
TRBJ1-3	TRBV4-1	CASSQGQVSGNTIYF
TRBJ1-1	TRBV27	CASRRGGEAFF
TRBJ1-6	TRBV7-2	CASRSGGRSTPLHF
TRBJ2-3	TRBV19	CASSIPDRGRTDTQYF